The 6 T cell receptor beta chains reported below all come from one sample, sequenced in a study of blood T cells in healthy people across ages. It was with a sample-barcoded 5' primer and a J-beta primer mix that a second PCR of about 6 to 12 cycles was run. In TCRdb, the 5' RACE reads were re-called with MiXCR into one record per CDR3 protein. The table includes over a million distinct CDR3 sequences, over 35% detected once. Input material: blood. These receptors were obtained from a woman aged 60-75 years in good health.

The rearrangement uses TRBV10-3 and TRBJ1-6; no definite D call. V lost 11 bases and J 6 bases, leaving 11 bases between the germline ends. Germline V gives CDR1 ENHRY, CDR2 SYGVKD. This CDR3 is built from 12 residues. For the CDR3, the DNA is TGTGCCTCATCGACCCCTAATTCACCCCTCCACTTT. This sequence encodes CASSTPNSPLHF.

The gene calls are TRBV12-3 or TRBV12-4 and TRBJ2-1, with a possible D match to TRBD2 (6 bases). The CDR3 is 15 amino acids. V was cut by 7 bases and J by 4 bases, with 17 bases left in between. The CDR3 bases are TGTGCCAGCACCTTACCGGGTGGGGGGTACAATGAGCAGTTCTTC. Protein: CASTLPGGGYNEQFF.

The chain is built from TRBV13 and TRBJ2-5; 7 nucleotides agree with TRBD2. The DNA end lines up better with TRBJ2-7; the J call may be wrong. CDR1 is PRHDT, CDR2 FYEKMQ, per germline (reference sequence). CDR3 length equals 14 residues. The CDR3 bases are TGTGCCAGCAGCCAACGACTAGCAACCTACGAGCAGTACTTC. Its translation is CASSQRLATYEQYF.

The chain has TRBV20-1 and TRBJ2-1; 11 nucleotides align to TRBD2. J gave up 8 bases and V 6 bases, and 12 bases lay outside the gene matches. The CDR3 sequence is 15 residues long. Germline values: CDR1 DFQATT, CDR2 SNEGSKA (reference sequence). The CDR3 loop reads CSAGSLLAGVYEQFF. The CDR3 region has the DNA TGCAGTGCCGGATCCCTACTAGCGGGAGTTTATGAGCAGTTCTTC.

This clonotype was picked up a small number of times. The rearrangement links TRBV27 to TRBJ1-2, with a possible D match to TRBD1 (5 bases). The CDR3 extends over 14 amino acids. The germline CDR1 and CDR2 sequences are MNHEY and SMNVEV (reference sequence). V was pared by 6 bases and J by 2 bases, with 13 bases between. This CDR3 is CASSPVRDNYGYTF. The CDR3 DNA sequence: TGTGCCAGCAGCCCTGTCCGGGACAACTATGGCTACACCTTC.

This clonotype was observed a handful of times. CDR3 in amino acids: CASSQSGSGETQYF. The DNA for the CDR3 is TGTGCCAGCAGCCAAAGCGGGAGCGGTGAGACCCAGTACTTC. The J gene is TRBJ2-5, the V gene TRBV6-5; 8 nucleotides match TRBD2. J lost 5 bases, V lost 6 bases, and 8 bases had no gene match. This CDR3 contains 14 residues. Germline V gives CDR1 MNHEY, CDR2 SVGAGI.